The 5 T cell receptor beta chains presented below share a single source sample, sequenced in a study of vaccination effects on CD4 cells after COVID-19. Libraries were prepared by immunoSEQ multiplex PCR; TCRdb keeps only in-frame clonotypes and omits some of them. The sample records 20,000 to 25,000 clones, approximately 64% being singletons. These TCRs are of unknown antigen specificity. The ViraFEST assay expanded antigen-specific CD4+ T cells with viral peptide pools before sequencing. The authors isolated CD4+ T cells after 9 to 10 days of culture. Vaccine recipients, nucleocapsid antibody negative, had no prior SARS-CoV-2 infection. The specimen comprised CD4+ T cells from PBMCs cultured with HCoV-NL63 spike peptides, sampled before COVID-19 vaccination. The receptors here all came from a human donor who received a COVID-19 vaccine.

V usage is TRBV7-8 and J usage is TRBJ2-7; D possibly corresponds to TRBD2 (5 bases). CDR3 length: 14 amino acids. The V gene lost 5 bases and the J gene lost 2 bases, with 13 bases spanning the gap. Germline V lookup: CDR1 SGHVS, CDR2 FQNEAQ. The CDR3 sequence: CASSHTRRTYEQYF. CDR3 bases: TGTGCCAGCAGCCACACTAGAAGAACCTACGAGCAGTACTTC.

The V call is TRBV19, the J call TRBJ1-3; 7 bases are shared with TRBD1. CDR1 and CDR2 (germline): LNHDA, SQIVND (reference sequence). The trim removed 5 bases at V and 4 bases at J, leaving 5 bases unmatched. This CDR3 spans 14 amino acids. The CDR3 DNA reads TGTGCCAGTAGTGTCGGGACAGCGGGAAACACCATATATTTT. Protein sequence: CASSVGTAGNTIYF.

This clone has only a few counts. The CDR3 loop reads CASSQGLGLGSPLHF. CDR3 DNA: TGTGCCAGCAGCCAAGGTTTAGGGCTCGGTTCACCCCTCCACTTT. The genes are TRBV3-1 (or the pseudogene TRBV3-2) and TRBJ1-6, with no clear D. V lost 1 base and J 9 bases, leaving 13 bases between the germline ends. This CDR3 is built from 15 residues. Germline V gene lookup returns CDR1 LGHDT and CDR2 YNNKEL (reference sequence).

The V call is TRBV20-1, the J call TRBJ2-7; D remains ambiguous. The CDR3 extends over 11 amino acids. Trimming took 1 base from V and 7 from J, leaving 8 bases between them. Germline V gene sequence: CDR1 DFQATT, CDR2 SNEGSKA (reference sequence). The chain's CDR3 is CSARGSWEQYF. The CDR3 region has the DNA TGCAGTGCTAGAGGATCCTGGGAGCAGTACTTC.

V and J are TRBV9 and TRBJ1-1; D perhaps matches TRBD1 (6 bases). CDR1 SGDLS and CDR2 YYNGEE come from the germline V gene. The CDR3 totals 15 residues. The germline V and J ends were trimmed by 4 bases and 10 bases, with 23 bases remaining between them. CDR3 sequence: CASSTRGTDLEGAFF. The CDR3 DNA reads as TGTGCCAGCAGCACAAGGGGGACTGACCTGGAAGGAGCTTTCTTT.